Each of the 16 T cell receptor beta chains below was sequenced from the same sample in a study of cytomegalovirus exposure and HLA in healthy donors. Primers for the PCR totalled 60 Vbeta and 13 Jbeta. Sequenced by immunoSEQ multiplex PCR; TCRdb stores in-frame clones only, minus some. The data contain under 130,000 clones, over 80% of them singletons. Sequencing was done on a sample of PBMCs. These receptors were obtained from a man in his thirties or forties in good health and CMV-seropositive.

This chain connects TRBV7-8 to TRBJ2-1, with TRBD1 matching over 8 bases. V gave up 4 bases and J gave up 4 bases; unmatched junction bases: 12. CDR3 length equals 17 residues. Germline V gene lookup returns CDR1 SGHVS and CDR2 FQNEAQ. In DNA, the CDR3 is TGTGCCAGCAGCTCCTCACGACAGGGGAAATCATACAATGAGCAGTTCTTC. It translates to CASSSSRQGKSYNEQFF.

CDR3 bases: TGTGCCTGGAGTGCAATAGGGGGTGGGGACGAGCAGTACTTC. Protein sequence: CAWSAIGGGDEQYF. The rearrangement uses TRBV30 and TRBJ2-5, with a possible D match to TRBD1 (6 bases). The J call is uncertain, as TRBJ2-7 better fits the DNA end. CDR3 length: 14 amino acids. Germline loops: CDR1 GTSNPN, CDR2 SVGIG (reference sequence).

The chain uses TRBV6-1 and TRBJ1-1; tentative D call: TRBD1 (5 bases). Germline values: CDR1 MNHNS, CDR2 SASEGT. This CDR3 comprises 13 residues. V was cut by 5 bases and J by 4 bases, with 11 bases left in between. CDR3 loop: CASSFDRGTEAFF. CDR3 DNA sequence: TGTGCCAGCAGTTTTGACAGAGGCACTGAAGCTTTCTTT.

The chain links TRBV28 to TRBJ2-2; 7 positions match TRBD2. This CDR3 has 15 residues. The V gene end was trimmed by 6 bases and the J gene end by 0 bases; junction bases not matched to a gene: 4. Per germline, CDR1 MDHEN and CDR2 SYDVKM. The DNA of the CDR3 is TGTGCCAGCAGGTACGGGGGGACGAACACCGGGGAGCTGTTTTTT. This gives the protein CASRYGGTNTGELFF.

The chain joins TRBV5-6 to TRBJ1-1, with TRBD1 as a possible D gene (5 bases). CDR3 length: 15 residues. Germline V gene sequence: CDR1 SGHDT, CDR2 YYEEEE. Between the trimmed V and J ends, which lost 0 bases and 6 bases, there was a span of 15 bases. The DNA for the CDR3 is TGTGCCAGCAGCTTGGCGGTCGGGGGAAACGCTGAAGCTTTCTTT. It encodes CASSLAVGGNAEAFF.

The gene calls are TRBV7-2 and TRBJ1-6; D gene ambiguous. CDR1 and CDR2 (germline): SGHTA, FQGNSA. The V end was cut by 5 bases, the J end by 6 bases, with 14 bases between. CDR3 length: 15 residues. The CDR3 loop is CASSPRASGNSPLHF. CDR3 bases: TGTGCCAGCAGCCCACGGGCCAGCGGTAATTCACCCCTCCACTTT.

The gene calls are TRBV29-1 and TRBJ1-1; possibly TRBD1 for D (6 bases). Deletions cut 0 bases from V and 0 bases from J, with 14 bases between. This CDR3 comprises 16 residues. Germline lookup yields CDR1 SQVTM and CDR2 ANQGSEA. The CDR3 loop reads CSVEDFGRGMNTEAFF. The DNA for the CDR3 is TGCAGCGTTGAAGATTTTGGGAGGGGGATGAACACTGAAGCTTTCTTT. The entire variable domain, with the rest obtained from reference TRBV29-1 and TRBJ1-1, is as follows: SAVISQKPSRDICQRGTSLTIQCQVDSQVTMMFWYRQQPGQSLTLIATANQGSEATYESGFVIDKFPISRPNLTFSTLTVSNMSPEDSSIYLCSVEDFGRGMNTEAFFGQGTRLTVV.

The rearrangement links TRBV6-1 to TRBJ1-6; 7 nucleotides agree with TRBD1. V lost 5 bases and J lost 9; bases outside the gene matches: 7. The CDR3 totals 14 residues. Germline V gives CDR1 MNHNS, CDR2 SASEGT. The CDR3 loop is CASSRGQESSPLHF. The CDR3, as DNA: TGTGCCAGCAGTCGAGGACAGGAGAGTTCACCCCTCCACTTT.

This chain connects TRBV6-4 to TRBJ2-3; 9 nucleotides match TRBD1. The CDR3 runs to 13 residues. Trimming removed 6 bases from V and 5 bases from J; junction bases left unmatched: 3. Germline CDR1 reads MRHNA; CDR2 reads SNTAGT. The CDR3 coding sequence is TGTGCCAGCAGACAGGGGGCCGGAGATACGCAGTATTTT. It encodes CASRQGAGDTQYF.

This clone was seen a handful of times. CDR3 protein: CASSLGGGASPLHF. CDR3 coding DNA: TGTGCCAGCAGCCTCGGGGGAGGGGCTTCACCCCTCCACTTT. The chain is built from TRBV5-6 and TRBJ1-6; TRBD1 might be the D (5 bases). V was pared by 4 bases and J by 9 bases, with 14 bases between. This CDR3 contains 14 residues. Germline assignment: CDR1 SGHDT and CDR2 YYEEEE. The full variable domain, its missing parts supplied by reference TRBV5-6 and TRBJ1-6, is DAGVTQSPTHLIKTRGQQVTLRCSPKSGHDTVSWYQQALGQGPQFIFQYYEEEERQRGNFPDRFSGHQFPNYSSELNVNALLLGDSALYLCASSLGGGASPLHFGNGTRLTVT.

The CDR3 DNA sequence: TGCGCCAGCAGCCCCGGACAGGGAAGAGAGCAGTTCTTC. Its protein product is CASSPGQGREQFF. V and J are TRBV5-1 and TRBJ2-1; 8 nucleotides agree with TRBD1. The CDR3 length is 13 residues. J was trimmed by 10 bases and V by 4 bases; bases with no gene match: 7. Per the germline V gene, CDR1 is SGHRS and CDR2 is YFSETQ.

This clone appeared once. The V call is TRBV29-1, the J call TRBJ2-5; the D gene is possibly TRBD2 (6 bases). The CDR3 covers 14 residues. Germline loops: CDR1 SQVTM, CDR2 ANQGSEA. The germline V and J ends were trimmed by 3 bases and 4 bases, with 15 bases remaining between them. The CDR3 coding sequence is TGCAGCGTTGAGAGTCCGGGGGACCGAGAGACCCAGTACTTC. This codes for CSVESPGDRETQYF.

V gene TRBV4-3 combines with J gene TRBJ1-4; 10 bases align to TRBD1. Trimming removed 0 bases from V and 5 bases from J; junction bases left unmatched: 3. The CDR3 has 16 residues. Germline CDR1 and CDR2: LGHNA and YSLEER. This CDR3 is CASSQDGTGVNEKLFF. The DNA for the CDR3 is TGCGCCAGCAGCCAAGATGGGACAGGGGTGAATGAAAAACTGTTTTTT.

The rearrangement uses TRBV4-1 and TRBJ1-6; D may be TRBD1 (5 bases). V gave up 0 bases and J gave up 8 bases, with 8 bases separating them. CDR3 length equals 14 residues. Germline loops: CDR1 MGHRA, CDR2 YSYEKL. CDR3 loop: CASSQDRVYSPLHF. The CDR3 coding sequence is TGCGCCAGCAGCCAAGACAGGGTTTATTCACCCCTCCACTTT.

The chain carries TRBV5-1 and TRBJ1-6; D possibly corresponds to TRBD1 (6 bases). This CDR3 has 15 residues. Deletions cut 3 bases from V and 7 bases from J, with 14 bases between. Germline assignment: CDR1 SGHRS and CDR2 YFSETQ. The CDR3 coding sequence is TGCGCCAGCAGCTCCGGACAGATGGGGAATTCACCCCTCCACTTT. Translation gives CASSSGQMGNSPLHF.

J is TRBJ2-3 and V is TRBV18; 8 nucleotides align to TRBD1. The V segment lost 5 bases and the J segment 5 bases; nucleotides outside the gene matches: 0. The CDR3 extends over 12 amino acids. CDR1 and CDR2 (germline): KGHSH, LQKENI. CDR3 bases: TGTGCCAGCTCAGGGACAGGAGATACGCAGTATTTT. Translation gives CASSGTGDTQYF.